Presented here are 32 T cell receptor beta chains from one specimen sequenced in a study of T cell repertoires in cytomegalovirus infection. Using its own MiXCR run on the reads, TCRdb lists one record per CDR3 protein. This sample yields 71,000 or so distinct CDR3 sequences, of which 20% to 25% are seen a single time; 55% to 75% belongs to the top ten. Their cognate antigens are unknown. The source was CD8+ T cells from cultured PBMCs, collected from culture after CMV antigen stimulation. The receptors here all came from a human donor in good health (CMV status not recorded). Some clones in this sample may be carry-over from other donors' samples.

This clonotype was recorded a few times. CDR3 region: CASSLGGSAGQGRYTIYF. CDR3 coding DNA: TGTGCCAGCAGCTTAGGAGGTTCGGCGGGACAGGGCAGATACACCATATATTTT. J is TRBJ1-3 and V is TRBV11-2; 9 nucleotides agree with TRBD1. The germline V gene has CDR1 SGHAT and CDR2 FQNNGV. The V and J ends lost 1 base and 8 bases, in that order; junction bases with no gene match: 15. The CDR3 totals 18 residues. Supplemented by reference TRBV11-2 and TRBJ1-3, the full variable domain reads EAGVAQSPRYKIIEKRQSVAFWCNPISGHATLYWYQQILGQGPKLLIQFQNNGVVDDSQLPKDRFSAERLKGVDSTLKIQPAKLEDSAVYLCASSLGGSAGQGRYTIYFGEGSWLTVV.

This chain uses TRBV12-3 or TRBV12-4 with TRBJ1-5; maybe TRBD1 (5 bases). The V end lost 5 bases, the J end lost 3 bases, and 14 bases lay between the germline ends. The CDR3 extends over 15 amino acids. The CDR3 region has the DNA TGTGCCAGCAGTCGGGGGACGGGAGTCAATCAGCCCCAGCATTTT. This sequence encodes CASSRGTGVNQPQHF.

Concerning this clonotype: Since no conserved phenylalanine or tryptophan closes the CDR3, a read error is the likely cause. V and J are TRBV7-7 and TRBJ2-5; 12 bases map to TRBD1. CDR3 length: 16 residues. CDR1 is SSHAT, CDR2 FNYEAQ, per germline (reference sequence). DNA of the CDR3: TGTGCTAGCAGCCAAGGGGGACAGGGGGCATTCGAGACCCAGTACTTA. Its protein product is CASSQGGQGAFETQYL.

This clonotype was observed a handful of times. The rearrangement joins TRBV7-6 to TRBJ2-7; weak D call: TRBD1 (6 bases). The CDR3 runs 16 residues. Deletions cut 1 base from V and 3 bases from J, with 16 bases between. Germline V gene data show CDR1 as SGHVS and CDR2 as FNYEAQ. The CDR3 here is CASSLDAGEWGYEQYF. CDR3 coding DNA: TGTGCCAGCAGCTTAGACGCAGGGGAGTGGGGCTACGAGCAGTACTTC. Looking up the rest from reference TRBV7-6 and TRBJ2-7 gives the full variable domain: GAGVSQSPRYKVTKRGQDVALRCDPISGHVSLYWYRQALGQGPEFLTYFNYEAQQDKSGLPNDRFSAERPEGSISTLTIQRTEQRDSAMYRCASSLDAGEWGYEQYFGPGTRLTVT.

There are many counts of this clonotype. V gene TRBV6-5 combines with J gene TRBJ2-2; D gene unclear. Germline lookup yields CDR1 MNHEY and CDR2 SVGAGI. CDR3 length: 15 amino acids. V was pared by 0 bases and J by 2 bases, with 7 bases between. Written as DNA, the CDR3 is TGTGCCAGCAGTTACTCTATAAAAAACACCGGGGAGCTGTTTTTT. Protein: CASSYSIKNTGELFF.

This clonotype has more than one count but fewer than ten. The J gene is TRBJ2-5, the V gene TRBV11-2; TRBD1 aligns across 7 bases. CDR1 and CDR2 (germline): SGHAT, FQNNGV. The CDR3 extends over 16 amino acids. Germline trimming cut 1 base from V and 1 base from J; bases unmatched to any gene: 6. The CDR3 is CASSLGYRGSQETQYF. In DNA, the CDR3 is TGTGCCAGCAGCTTAGGCTACAGGGGATCCCAAGAGACCCAGTACTTC.

This rearrangement joins TRBV7-9 to TRBJ2-3; D possibly corresponds to TRBD2 (7 bases). CDR3 length: 16 amino acids. The germline CDR1 and CDR2 sequences are SEHNR and FQNEAQ (reference sequence). Trimming removed 3 bases at V and 0 bases at J, with 13 bases between. CDR3 residues: CASSFRGGGSTDTQYF. The CDR3 nucleotides are TGTGCCAGCAGCTTTAGGGGGGGCGGGAGCACAGATACGCAGTATTTT.

This clonotype was observed a few times. The chain is built from TRBV4-3 and TRBJ1-1, with D possibly being TRBD1 (6 bases). CDR3 size: 14 residues. V lost 4 bases and J lost 1, with 10 bases in between. Germline-derived CDR1 and CDR2 are LGHNA and YSLEER. Written as DNA, the CDR3 is TGCGCCAGCAGCCCAGGGGAGAAGAACACTGAAGCTTTCTTT. Amino acids: CASSPGEKNTEAFF.

This clonotype has more than one count but fewer than ten. This sequence joins TRBV7-2 and TRBJ2-3, with D possibly TRBD2 on 5 matching bases. CDR3 size: 17 residues. The germline V and J ends were trimmed by 2 bases and 2 bases, with 17 bases remaining between them. Germline CDR1 SGHTA, CDR2 FQGNSA. Here the CDR3 DNA reads TGTGCCAGCAGCTTACTTTGGAGCGGAGAGGTCACAGATACGCAGTATTTT. Translated: CASSLLWSGEVTDTQYF. Looking up the rest from reference TRBV7-2 and TRBJ2-3 gives the full variable domain: GAGVSQSPSNKVTEKGKDVELRCDPISGHTALYWYRQSLGQGLEFLIYFQGNSAPDKSGLPSDRFSAERTGGSVSTLTIQRTQQEDSAVYLCASSLLWSGEVTDTQYFGPGTRLTVL.

The genes are TRBV6-5 and TRBJ2-7; 11 bases map to TRBD2. The V gene end was trimmed by 4 bases and the J gene end by 2 bases; junction bases not matched to a gene: 7. Germline V gives CDR1 MNHEY, CDR2 SVGAGI. The CDR3 runs to 16 residues. CDR3 DNA sequence: TGTGCCAGCAGTTCATTGACTAGCGGGGATACCTACGAGCAGTACTTC. It is translated as CASSSLTSGDTYEQYF.

The chain's CDR3 is CASNPGLAVQETQYF. CDR3 DNA sequence: TGTGCCAGCAACCCGGGACTAGCGGTACAAGAGACCCAGTACTTC. V gene TRBV6-2 or TRBV6-3 combines with J gene TRBJ2-5, with 11 bases that match TRBD2. The CDR3 extends over 15 amino acids. Germline lookup yields CDR1 MNHEY and CDR2 SVGEGT. V lost 7 bases and J lost 2; bases outside the gene matches: 6.

The chain combines TRBV27 with TRBJ2-5; no firm D call. V dropped 5 bases and J dropped 5 bases, with 9 bases sitting between them. Germline V gene data show CDR1 as MNHEY and CDR2 as SMNVEV (reference sequence). This CDR3 has 12 residues. CDR3 in amino acids: CASSRPRETQYF. DNA for the CDR3: TGTGCCAGCAGTAGACCCCGGGAGACCCAGTACTTC.

This clonotype was detected a few times. The rearrangement uses TRBV4-1 and TRBJ2-1, with 9 bases aligning to TRBD2. CDR1 and CDR2 from the germline V gene are MGHRA and YSYEKL. The CDR3 covers 16 residues. The trim removed 0 bases at V and 3 bases at J, leaving 3 bases unmatched. The CDR3 nucleotides read TGCGCCAGCAGCCAAGAGGGGACTAGCTACTACAATGAGCAGTTCTTC. Translating it yields CASSQEGTSYYNEQFF.

The CDR3, as DNA: TGTGCCAGCAGCTTAGAGCCCGGGACTACGAAAGAGACCCAGTACTTC. Its protein is CASSLEPGTTKETQYF. The chain employs TRBV7-6 and TRBJ2-5, with TRBD2 matching 7 bases. In germline, CDR1 is SGHVS, CDR2 FNYEAQ. The CDR3 has 16 residues. V shed 1 base, J shed 3 bases, and the junction held 8 bases outside the gene matches.

This clonotype showed up just a few times. The chain joins TRBV6-5 to TRBJ2-2; the D is unclear. The CDR3 spans 13 residues. Germline V gene sequence: CDR1 MNHEY, CDR2 SVGAGI. Between the trimmed V and J ends, which lost 2 bases and 6 bases, there was a span of 7 bases. CDR3 amino acids: CASSYGVAGELFF. CDR3 DNA sequence: TGTGCCAGCAGTTACGGGGTAGCCGGGGAGCTGTTTTTT.

The V call is TRBV13, the J call TRBJ2-5; maybe TRBD2 (6 bases). Between the trimmed V and J ends, which lost 1 base and 2 bases, there was a span of 14 bases. Germline values: CDR1 PRHDT, CDR2 FYEKMQ (reference sequence). This CDR3 region has 16 residues. CDR3 coding DNA: TGTGCCAGCAGCTTAGATCGCGGGAACCTTCAAGAGACCCAGTACTTC. It yields the protein CASSLDRGNLQETQYF.

This chain joins TRBV7-6 and TRBJ2-5; TRBD1 aligns across 7 bases. This CDR3 spans 13 amino acids. After removal of 8 bases from V and 5 bases from J, the junction contained 8 bases not matched to a gene. Germline values: CDR1 SGHVS, CDR2 FNYEAQ. DNA of the CDR3: TGTGCCAGCGGACCTGGGACAGCGGAGACCCAGTACTTC. This gives the protein CASGPGTAETQYF.

The chain is built from TRBV6-5 and TRBJ1-1; D not resolved. V gave up 5 bases and J gave up 4 bases, with 17 bases separating them. Germline V gene lookup returns CDR1 MNHEY and CDR2 SVGAGI. The CDR3 totals 15 residues. This CDR3 is CASSPYGLGGTEAFF. The CDR3 DNA reads TGTGCCAGCAGTCCCTACGGGTTGGGAGGCACTGAAGCTTTCTTT.

This clonotype was seen a few times. Given a much more abundant clone one base away, this may be a read error. This chain uses TRBV6-2 or TRBV6-3 with TRBJ2-1; D is ambiguous. Trimming took 2 bases from V and 7 from J, leaving 3 bases between them. The CDR3 contains 11 residues. Germline assignment: CDR1 MNHEY and CDR2 SVGEGT. DNA for the CDR3: TGTGCCAGCAGTTACACGAATGAGCAGTTCTTC. It codes for CASSYTNEQFF.

The chain employs TRBV6-6 and TRBJ2-7; possibly TRBD2 for D (6 bases). Trimming left V 0 bases short and J 0 bases short, with 12 bases between. Per germline, CDR1 MNHNY and CDR2 SVGAGI (reference sequence). The CDR3 is 16 residues long. This CDR3 reads CASSYSGGVSSYEQYF. CDR3 DNA: TGTGCCAGCAGTTACTCGGGGGGAGTGAGCTCCTACGAGCAGTACTTC.

The genes are TRBV6-6 and TRBJ2-7; D possibly corresponds to TRBD1 (5 bases). This CDR3 comprises 12 residues. The germline V gene encodes CDR1 MNHNY and CDR2 SVGAGI (reference sequence). Trimming stripped 7 bases from V and 6 bases from J, with 13 bases between. CDR3 amino acids: CASTAGPFEQYF. The CDR3 nucleotides are TGTGCCAGCACCGCAGGGCCTTTCGAGCAGTACTTC.

The chain carries TRBV4-2 and TRBJ2-2, with 7 positions matching TRBD2. V shed 1 base and J 7 bases; nucleotides not matched to a gene: 12. The CDR3 extends over 17 amino acids. Germline CDR1 reads LGHNA; CDR2 reads YNFKEQ. The CDR3 bases are TGTGCCAGCAGCCAAGGCAGGCTTGGGGCGGGAGACGGGGAGCTGTTTTTT. Protein: CASSQGRLGAGDGELFF.

V usage is TRBV6-4 and J usage is TRBJ2-3, with D unclear. Germline V lookup: CDR1 MRHNA, CDR2 SNTAGT. This CDR3 has 13 residues. Between the trimmed V and J ends, which lost 2 bases and 3 bases, there was a span of 6 bases. The chain's CDR3 is CASSDGKTDTQYF. The DNA for the CDR3 is TGTGCCAGCAGTGACGGGAAGACAGATACGCAGTATTTT.

V usage is TRBV4-1 and J usage is TRBJ2-3, with D uncertain. The germline V and J ends were trimmed by 2 bases and 4 bases, with 10 bases remaining between them. The CDR3 consists of 14 residues. Germline V gene data show CDR1 as MGHRA and CDR2 as YSYEKL. The CDR3 loop reads CASSQKGSPDTQYF. DNA for the CDR3: TGCGCCAGCAGCCAAAAGGGCAGCCCAGATACGCAGTATTTT.

This chain joins TRBV7-9 and TRBJ2-7, with D maybe TRBD2 (5 bases). This CDR3 is 12 amino acids long. From germline, CDR1 is SEHNR and CDR2 FQNEAQ (reference sequence). V was clipped by 4 bases and J by 2 bases, with 6 bases between them. The DNA for the CDR3 is TGTGCCAGCAGCTGGACTCCCTACGAGCAGTACTTC. The encoded protein is CASSWTPYEQYF.

This clonotype was counted a few times. The J gene is TRBJ2-3, the V gene TRBV4-1; D call uncertain. The CDR3 totals 12 residues. Germline CDR1 MGHRA, CDR2 YSYEKL. Trimming removed 4 bases from V and 5 bases from J, with 7 bases in between. The CDR3 coding sequence is TGCGCCAGCAGCCCGTCGGGAGATACGCAGTATTTT. Residues: CASSPSGDTQYF.

This rearrangement joins TRBV7-9 to TRBJ1-3, with D perhaps matching TRBD1 (5 bases). This CDR3 comprises 16 residues. Germline V CDR1 and CDR2: SEHNR, FQNEAQ (reference sequence). V was trimmed by 6 bases and J by 0 bases, leaving 15 bases between them. In DNA form, the CDR3 reads TGTGCCAGCAGGTCTGTTGCCGGGGCCTCTGGAAACACCATATATTTT. Translation gives CASRSVAGASGNTIYF.

The gene calls are TRBV29-1 and TRBJ1-2; D is possibly TRBD1 (5 bases). The CDR3 is 15 residues long. Trimming took 3 bases from V and 3 from J, leaving 17 bases between them. From germline, CDR1 is SQVTM and CDR2 ANQGSEA. CDR3 region: CSVESVGREYYGYTF. The CDR3 DNA is TGCAGCGTTGAGAGCGTCGGCAGGGAATACTATGGCTACACCTTC.

This clonotype was seen more than once but under ten times. The chain is built from TRBV6-6 and TRBJ2-5; no reliable D call. CDR1 is MNHNY, CDR2 SVGAGI, per germline (reference sequence). CDR3 length: 14 amino acids. The V end lost 0 bases, the J end lost 0 bases, and 5 bases lay between the germline ends. The DNA of the CDR3 is TGTGCCAGCAGTTACTCGTCGTACCAAGAGACCCAGTACTTC. Amino acids: CASSYSSYQETQYF.

With respect to this clonotype: Because it lacks the conserved phenylalanine or tryptophan at the end, this CDR3 is likely a read error. The DNA for the CDR3 is TGTGCCAGCAGTCAGGGAAACTATGGCTACACCTTG. This codes for CASSQGNYGYTL. The chain is built from TRBV6-1 and TRBJ1-2; D possibly corresponds to TRBD1 (5 bases). The CDR3 loop spans 12 amino acids. Germline CDR1 reads MNHNS; CDR2 reads SASEGT. Trimming left V 5 bases short and J 2 bases short, with 6 bases between.

This clonotype showed up just a few times. The genes are TRBV12-3 or TRBV12-4 and TRBJ2-1; D remains unclear. This CDR3 comprises 13 residues. The V and J ends lost 3 bases and 8 bases respectively, with 11 bases between them. The CDR3 sequence: CASSFHGPDEQFF. CDR3 sequence (DNA): TGTGCCAGCAGTTTCCACGGGCCGGATGAGCAGTTCTTC.

The chain employs TRBV20-1 and TRBJ1-1; D is ambiguous. V was trimmed by 6 bases and J by 0 bases, leaving 14 bases between them. The CDR3 has 14 amino acids. Germline V CDR1 and CDR2: DFQATT, SNEGSKA (reference sequence). CDR3 sequence reads: CSATLSGLNTEAFF. DNA for the CDR3: TGCAGTGCCACGCTTTCGGGCCTGAACACTGAAGCTTTCTTT.